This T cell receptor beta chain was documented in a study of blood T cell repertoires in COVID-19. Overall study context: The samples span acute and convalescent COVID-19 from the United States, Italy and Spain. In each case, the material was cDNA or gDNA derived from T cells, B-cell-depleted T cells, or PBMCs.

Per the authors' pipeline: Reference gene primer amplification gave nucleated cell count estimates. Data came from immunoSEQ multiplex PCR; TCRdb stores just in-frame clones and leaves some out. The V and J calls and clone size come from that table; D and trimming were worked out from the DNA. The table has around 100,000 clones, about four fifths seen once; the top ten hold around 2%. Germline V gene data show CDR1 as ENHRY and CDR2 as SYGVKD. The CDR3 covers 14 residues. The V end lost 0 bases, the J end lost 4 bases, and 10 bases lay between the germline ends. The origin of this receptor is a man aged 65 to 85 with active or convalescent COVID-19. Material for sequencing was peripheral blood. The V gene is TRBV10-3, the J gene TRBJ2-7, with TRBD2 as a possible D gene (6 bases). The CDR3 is CAISESNGGYEQYF. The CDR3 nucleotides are TGTGCCATCAGTGAGTCTAATGGGGGGTACGAGCAGTACTTC.